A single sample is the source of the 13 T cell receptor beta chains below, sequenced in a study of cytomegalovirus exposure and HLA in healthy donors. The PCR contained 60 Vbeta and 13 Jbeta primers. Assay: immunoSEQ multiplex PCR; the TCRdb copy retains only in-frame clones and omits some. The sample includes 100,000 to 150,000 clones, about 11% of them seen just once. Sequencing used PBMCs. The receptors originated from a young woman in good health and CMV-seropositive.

For the CDR3, the DNA is TGCGCCAGCAGCTCAAAGGGGGAGCCTGGTTCACCCCTCCACTTT. Protein product: CASSSKGEPGSPLHF. V and J are TRBV5-1 and TRBJ1-6; the D gene is possibly TRBD1 (6 bases). Germline assignment: CDR1 SGHRS and CDR2 YFSETQ. Trimming left V 3 bases short and J 9 bases short, with 16 bases between. This CDR3 spans 15 amino acids.

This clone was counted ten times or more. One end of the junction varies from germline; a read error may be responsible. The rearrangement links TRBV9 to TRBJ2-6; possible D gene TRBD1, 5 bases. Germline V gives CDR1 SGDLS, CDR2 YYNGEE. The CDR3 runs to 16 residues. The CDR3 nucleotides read TGTGCCAGCACCGTAGCTTACAGGCCAGGGGCCAACGTCCTGACTTTC. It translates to CASTVAYRPGANVLTF.

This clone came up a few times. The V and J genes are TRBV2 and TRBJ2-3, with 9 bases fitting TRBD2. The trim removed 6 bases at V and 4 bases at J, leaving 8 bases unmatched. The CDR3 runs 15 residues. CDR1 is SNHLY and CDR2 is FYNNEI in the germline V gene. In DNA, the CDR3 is TGTGCCAGCAGGGCTTGGCGGGAGGGCCCAGATACGCAGTATTTT. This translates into CASRAWREGPDTQYF.

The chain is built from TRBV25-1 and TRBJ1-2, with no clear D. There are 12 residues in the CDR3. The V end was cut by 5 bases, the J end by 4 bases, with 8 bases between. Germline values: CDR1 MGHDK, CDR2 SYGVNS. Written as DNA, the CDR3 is TGTGCCAGCAGTCTCTCGGGCTATGGCTACACCTTC. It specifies CASSLSGYGYTF.

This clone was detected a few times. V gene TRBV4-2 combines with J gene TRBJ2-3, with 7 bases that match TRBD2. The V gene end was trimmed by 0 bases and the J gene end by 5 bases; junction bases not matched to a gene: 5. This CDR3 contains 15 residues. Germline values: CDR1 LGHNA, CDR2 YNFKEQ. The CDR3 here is CASSQERGSVDTQYF. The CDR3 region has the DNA TGTGCCAGCAGCCAAGAGCGCGGGAGTGTAGATACGCAGTATTTT.

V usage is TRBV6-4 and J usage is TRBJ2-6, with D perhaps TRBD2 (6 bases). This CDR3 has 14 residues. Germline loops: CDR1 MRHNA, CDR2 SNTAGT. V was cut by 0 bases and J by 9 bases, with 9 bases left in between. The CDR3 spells CASSDSEGGNVLTF. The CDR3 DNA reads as TGTGCCAGCAGTGACTCCGAGGGAGGCAACGTCCTGACTTTC.

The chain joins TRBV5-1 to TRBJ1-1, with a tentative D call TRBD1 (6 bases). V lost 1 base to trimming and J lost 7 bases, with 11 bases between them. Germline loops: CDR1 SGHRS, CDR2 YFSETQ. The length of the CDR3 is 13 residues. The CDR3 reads CASSLRDKDEAFF. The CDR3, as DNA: TGCGCCAGCAGCTTGAGGGACAAGGATGAAGCTTTCTTT.

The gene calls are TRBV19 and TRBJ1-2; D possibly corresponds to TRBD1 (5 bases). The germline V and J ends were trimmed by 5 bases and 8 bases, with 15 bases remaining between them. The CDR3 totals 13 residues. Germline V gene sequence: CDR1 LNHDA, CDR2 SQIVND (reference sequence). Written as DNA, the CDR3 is TGTGCCAGTAGTCCCCGACAGTCTTCGGGCTACACCTTC. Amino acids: CASSPRQSSGYTF.

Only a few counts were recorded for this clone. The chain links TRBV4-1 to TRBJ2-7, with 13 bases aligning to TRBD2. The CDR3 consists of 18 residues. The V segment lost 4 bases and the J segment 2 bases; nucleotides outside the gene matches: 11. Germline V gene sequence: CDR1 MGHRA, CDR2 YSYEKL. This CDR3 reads CASSLMDPGTSGTYEQYF. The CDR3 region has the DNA TGCGCCAGCAGCCTAATGGATCCCGGGACTAGCGGGACCTACGAGCAGTACTTC.

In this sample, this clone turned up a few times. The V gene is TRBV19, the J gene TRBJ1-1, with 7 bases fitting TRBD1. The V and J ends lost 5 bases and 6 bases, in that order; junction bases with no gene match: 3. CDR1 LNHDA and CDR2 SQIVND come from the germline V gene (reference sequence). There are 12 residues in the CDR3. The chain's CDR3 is CASSFTGAEAFF. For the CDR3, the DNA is TGTGCCAGTAGTTTCACAGGGGCTGAAGCTTTCTTT.

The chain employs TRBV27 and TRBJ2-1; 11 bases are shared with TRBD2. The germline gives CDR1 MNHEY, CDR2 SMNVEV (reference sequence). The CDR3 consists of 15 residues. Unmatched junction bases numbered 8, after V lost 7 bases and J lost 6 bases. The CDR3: CASTPGLAVSNEQFF. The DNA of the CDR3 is TGTGCCAGCACCCCGGGACTAGCGGTCTCCAATGAGCAGTTCTTC.

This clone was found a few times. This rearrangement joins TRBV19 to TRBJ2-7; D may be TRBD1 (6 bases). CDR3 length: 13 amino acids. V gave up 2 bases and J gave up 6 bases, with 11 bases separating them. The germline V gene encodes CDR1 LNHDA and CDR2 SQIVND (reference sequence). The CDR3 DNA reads TGTGCCAGTAGTATAACAGGGTCCGGCGAGCAGTACTTC. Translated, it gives CASSITGSGEQYF.

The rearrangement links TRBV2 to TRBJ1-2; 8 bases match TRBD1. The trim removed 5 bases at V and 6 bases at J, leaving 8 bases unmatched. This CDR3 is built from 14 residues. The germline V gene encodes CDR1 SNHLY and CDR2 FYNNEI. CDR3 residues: CASSTEGQANGYTF. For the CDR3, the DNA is TGTGCCAGCAGTACGGAGGGACAGGCTAATGGCTACACCTTC.